Each of the 27 T cell receptor beta chains below was sequenced from the same sample in a study of T cells after yellow fever vaccination. TCRdb itself ran the 5' RACE reads through MiXCR, one entry per CDR3 protein. This table holds a few hundred thousand distinct CDR3 sequences, 8.5% to 10% found once. The source was CD4+ T cells sorted from PBMCs, collected 5 days after the yellow fever booster vaccination. The receptors shown here come from a young man who received the YFV17D yellow fever vaccine.

In this sample, this clonotype turned up a few times. The chain is built from TRBV29-1 and TRBJ1-1; 7 positions agree with TRBD1. V dropped 7 bases and J dropped 0; count of bases not matched to a gene: 8. Germline CDR1 SQVTM, CDR2 ANQGSEA. The CDR3 has 14 residues. The chain's CDR3 is CSGHRGTVNTEAFF. CDR3 in DNA: TGCAGCGGACACAGGGGTACCGTGAACACTGAAGCTTTCTTT.

This clonotype turned up a few times. The CDR3 spells CASSAGVTQYF. The CDR3, as DNA: TGTGCCAGCAGCGCCGGGGTGACCCAGTACTTC. V is TRBV7-6 and J is TRBJ2-5; perhaps TRBD2 as D (5 bases). The germline gives CDR1 SGHVS, CDR2 FNYEAQ. CDR3 length equals 11 residues. The V gene lost 5 bases and the J gene lost 7 bases, with 8 bases spanning the gap.

The table lists this clonotype with many counts. The chain combines TRBV5-1 with TRBJ2-1; D not certain. Trimming took 0 bases from V and 5 from J, leaving 9 bases between them. CDR1 is SGHRS, CDR2 YFSETQ, per germline. This CDR3 contains 14 residues. CDR3 DNA: TGCGCCAGCAGCTTGGTAAGCCCCAACAATGAGCAGTTCTTC. It codes for CASSLVSPNNEQFF.

This clonotype was found many times. The chain employs TRBV4-1 and TRBJ2-5; weak D call: TRBD1 (6 bases). In germline, CDR1 is MGHRA, CDR2 YSYEKL. Trimming removed 0 bases at V and 5 bases at J, with 10 bases between. This CDR3 region has 14 residues. The CDR3 region has the DNA TGCGCCAGCAGCCAAGACCATAGGGGGGAGACCCAGTACTTC. Translating gives CASSQDHRGETQYF.

This clonotype was counted a few times. The rearrangement links TRBV7-2 to TRBJ1-1, with no clear D. CDR1 is SGHTA and CDR2 is FQGNSA in the germline V gene. This CDR3 is built from 13 residues. Deletions cut 5 bases from V and 2 bases from J, with 9 bases between. In nucleotides, the CDR3 is TGTGCCAGCAGCCCGGATCAAAACACTGAAGCTTTCTTT. It encodes CASSPDQNTEAFF.

This clonotype was detected many times. The chain has TRBV19 and TRBJ1-2; TRBD1 is a possible D gene (6 bases). The CDR3 covers 14 residues. Per the germline V gene, CDR1 is LNHDA and CDR2 is SQIVND (reference sequence). V was clipped by 5 bases and J by 0 bases, with 10 bases between them. The CDR3 reads CASSGTSANYGYTF. The CDR3 DNA sequence: TGTGCCAGTAGTGGGACATCGGCTAACTATGGCTACACCTTC.

The sample holds a few counts of this clonotype. This chain uses TRBV11-2 with TRBJ2-5; tentatively, D is TRBD1 (6 bases). The CDR3 spans 14 residues. CDR1 and CDR2 from the germline V gene are SGHAT and FQNNGV. V lost 5 bases and J 4 bases, leaving 14 bases between the germline ends. CDR3 nucleotide sequence: TGTGCCAGCAGCGCCCGTAGGGGGTTAGAGACCCAGTACTTC. It encodes CASSARRGLETQYF.

The rearrangement uses TRBV29-1 and TRBJ1-1; 7 bases match TRBD1. Germline CDR1 reads SQVTM; CDR2 reads ANQGSEA. V lost 4 bases and J lost 1; bases outside the gene matches: 3. The CDR3 spans 13 residues. In DNA, the CDR3 is TGCAGCGTTGCGGGACAGCCGAACACTGAAGCTTTCTTT. Translating gives CSVAGQPNTEAFF.

The chain links TRBV4-3 to TRBJ2-3, with 7 nucleotides matching TRBD2. With V trimmed by 1 base and J by 8 bases, 12 bases remained unmatched. The germline V gene encodes CDR1 LGHNA and CDR2 YSLEER. CDR3 length: 16 amino acids. CDR3 nucleotides: TGCGCCAGCAGCCAAGTTGCTAGCGGAACGGGAGGTACGCAGTATTTT. Translating gives CASSQVASGTGGTQYF.

The chain has TRBV7-2 and TRBJ1-6, with TRBD1 identical over 7 bases. CDR1 SGHTA and CDR2 FQGNSA come from the germline V gene. V lost 1 base and J lost 6; bases outside the gene matches: 3. CDR3 size: 15 residues. DNA for the CDR3: TGTGCCAGCAGCTTAGAGGGACAGTCTAATTCACCCCTCCACTTT. Amino acid sequence: CASSLEGQSNSPLHF.

This clonotype was seen at least ten times. The chain couples TRBV12-3 or TRBV12-4 to TRBJ1-3, with D unclear. The V end was cut by 5 bases, the J end by 4 bases, with 15 bases between. There are 15 residues in the CDR3. The CDR3 loop reads CASSPGLGSGNTIYF. CDR3 nucleotide sequence: TGTGCCAGCAGTCCCGGGTTGGGATCCGGAAACACCATATATTTT.

This chain links TRBV10-3 with TRBJ1-6; tentatively, D is TRBD1 (6 bases). Germline-derived CDR1 and CDR2 are ENHRY and SYGVKD. The ends were cut back, 3 bases at V and 5 bases at J, with 11 bases in the middle. The CDR3 length is 15 residues. CDR3 region: CAISDDRRDNSPLHF. DNA for the CDR3: TGTGCCATCAGTGATGACAGGAGAGATAATTCACCCCTCCACTTT.

This clonotype was picked up a small number of times. The V and J genes are TRBV9 and TRBJ2-7, with D perhaps matching TRBD1 (9 bases). Looked up from germline, CDR1 is SGDLS and CDR2 is YYNGEE. V was shortened by 3 bases and J by 6 bases, with 19 bases between the two germline ends. The CDR3 extends over 15 amino acids. CDR3 region: CASSAGGTGISEQYF. CDR3 nucleotides: TGTGCCAGCAGCGCGGGGGGGACAGGGATTTCCGAGCAGTACTTC. Filled out from reference TRBV9 and TRBJ2-7, the complete variable domain reads DSGVTQTPKHLITATGQRVTLRCSPRSGDLSVYWYQQSLDQGLQFLIQYYNGEERAKGNILERFSAQQFPDLHSELNLSSLELGDSALYFCASSAGGTGISEQYFGPGTRLTVT.

This chain uses TRBV7-9 with TRBJ1-5; 10 nucleotides match TRBD1. Germline CDR1 reads SEHNR; CDR2 reads FQNEAQ (reference sequence). CDR3 length: 16 residues. V lost 5 bases to trimming and J lost 3 bases; unmatched junction nucleotides: 7. CDR3 amino acids: CASSLGTGEYNQPQHF. CDR3 bases: TGTGCCAGCAGCCTAGGGACAGGGGAGTACAATCAGCCCCAGCATTTT.

The table lists this clonotype with many counts. V is TRBV20-1 and J is TRBJ2-3; no clear D gene. Germline-derived CDR1 and CDR2 are DFQATT and SNEGSKA (reference sequence). The V and J ends lost 0 bases and 6 bases respectively, with 16 bases between them. The CDR3 is made up of 15 amino acids. CDR3 nucleotides: TGCAGTGCTAGAGATATAAGGAATAGAGCCGATACGCAGTATTTT. The encoded protein is CSARDIRNRADTQYF.

The chain has TRBV3-1 and TRBJ1-4, with D hard to call. CDR3 length: 13 residues. V was clipped by 1 base and J by 8 bases, with 8 bases between them. Germline V lookup: CDR1 LGHDT, CDR2 YNNKEL (reference sequence). The CDR3 DNA follows: TGTGCCAGCAGCCAAGTCCATAAGGAAAAACTGTTTTTT. It encodes CASSQVHKEKLFF.

The gene calls are TRBV7-8 and TRBJ2-7; TRBD1 or TRBD2 may be the D gene (6 bases each). The CDR3 has 12 amino acids. Germline lookup yields CDR1 SGHVS and CDR2 FQNEAQ. V gave up 4 bases and J gave up 4 bases, with 8 bases separating them. In DNA, the CDR3 is TGTGCCAGCAGCTGGAGGGGGTACGAGCAGTACTTC. Residues: CASSWRGYEQYF.

This clonotype was seen more than once but under ten times. J is TRBJ1-4 and V is TRBV20-1, with TRBD1 identical over 7 bases. Germline loops: CDR1 DFQATT, CDR2 SNEGSKA (reference sequence). V trimming: 5 bases; J trimming: 4 bases; junction bases outside the gene matches: 7. This CDR3 region has 14 residues. The CDR3 loop reads CSARRTGHNEKLFF. CDR3 bases: TGCAGTGCTCGCCGGACAGGACATAATGAAAAACTGTTTTTT.

The chain recombines TRBV4-1 with TRBJ2-5, with D possibly matching TRBD2 (5 bases). This CDR3 region has 16 residues. Trimming took 0 bases from V and 7 from J, leaving 18 bases between them. Germline V CDR1 and CDR2: MGHRA, YSYEKL. CDR3 DNA sequence: TGCGCCAGCAGCCAAGAGGCATTGCCCTCAGAGGGGACCCAGTACTTC. Protein: CASSQEALPSEGTQYF.

There are a few counts of this clonotype. The CDR3 DNA follows: TGTGCCATCAGACGGACTAGCGGGGAGAGCTCCTACAATGAGCAGTTCTTC. It encodes CAIRRTSGESSYNEQFF. The V gene is TRBV10-3, the J gene TRBJ2-1, with 12 bases lining up with TRBD2. The CDR3 consists of 17 residues. Germline CDR1 ENHRY, CDR2 SYGVKD. V shed 6 bases, J shed 0 bases, and the junction held 6 bases outside the gene matches.

The genes are TRBV5-1 and TRBJ1-2; D perhaps matches TRBD1 (5 bases). The germline V gene has CDR1 SGHRS and CDR2 YFSETQ. The CDR3 has 15 amino acids. Trimming took 3 bases from V and 3 from J, leaving 15 bases between them. In DNA, the CDR3 is TGCGCCAGCAGCTCTGTGGGCCAGGGAGACTATGGCTACACCTTC. Amino acids: CASSSVGQGDYGYTF.

This clonotype was counted between two and nine times. The chain carries TRBV9 and TRBJ2-2, with D possibly being TRBD1 or TRBD2 (5 bases each). CDR1 is SGDLS, CDR2 YYNGEE, per germline. The CDR3 totals 14 residues. The V end was cut by 4 bases, the J end by 7 bases, with 14 bases between. CDR3 in amino acids: CASSLGTGNGELFF. CDR3 nucleotides: TGTGCCAGCAGCCTCGGGACGGGAAACGGGGAGCTGTTTTTT.

The CDR3 protein is CASSYSTGNSGANVLTF. The CDR3 DNA reads TGTGCCAGCAGTTACTCGACAGGAAACTCTGGGGCCAACGTCCTGACTTTC. This chain uses TRBV6-5 with TRBJ2-6, with D tentatively TRBD1 (6 bases). Germline lookup yields CDR1 MNHEY and CDR2 SVGAGI. Trimming removed 0 bases at V and 0 bases at J, with 9 bases between. The CDR3 is 17 amino acids.

J is TRBJ1-6 and V is TRBV7-2; no firm D call. The CDR3 runs 12 residues. Trimming cost V 5 bases and J 6 bases, with 5 bases left between them. CDR1 is SGHTA, CDR2 FQGNSA, per germline. In nucleotides, the CDR3 is TGTGCCAGCAGCCCTTTTAATTCACCCCTCCACTTT. The encoded protein is CASSPFNSPLHF. Based on the CDR3 plus reference TRBV7-2 and TRBJ1-6, the full variable domain is GAGVSQSPSNKVTEKGKDVELRCDPISGHTALYWYRQSLGQGLEFLIYFQGNSAPDKSGLPSDRFSAERTGGSVSTLTIQRTQQEDSAVYLCASSPFNSPLHFGNGTRLTVT.

This clonotype was counted between two and nine times. This chain's CDR3 is CATSDPGQGGQPQHF. The CDR3 DNA reads as TGTGCCACCAGTGACCCGGGACAGGGTGGCCAGCCCCAGCATTTT. The chain uses TRBV24-1 and TRBJ1-5, with TRBD1 identical over 9 bases. The CDR3 length is 15 residues. V lost 4 bases to trimming and J lost 7 bases; unmatched junction nucleotides: 7. Germline V lookup: CDR1 KGHDR, CDR2 SFDVKD.

This clonotype was counted a few times. V and J are TRBV6-2 or TRBV6-3 and TRBJ2-2, with D unresolved. The CDR3 length is 14 residues. Germline values: CDR1 MNHEY, CDR2 SVGEGT. V gave up 7 bases and J gave up 6 bases, with 15 bases separating them. CDR3 in amino acids: CASISTLLPGELFF. The DNA of the CDR3 is TGTGCCAGCATATCCACCCTTTTACCCGGGGAGCTGTTTTTT.

Only a few counts were recorded for this clonotype. The CDR3 loop reads CASSQEGTGYSPLHF. In DNA form, the CDR3 reads TGCGCCAGCAGCCAAGAAGGGACAGGGTATTCACCCCTCCACTTT. The chain recombines TRBV4-3 with TRBJ1-6; 9 bases align to TRBD1. The V gene's germline CDR1 is LGHNA and CDR2 YSLEER. This CDR3 has 15 amino acids. J gave up 8 bases and V 0 bases, and 2 bases lay outside the gene matches.